In its sample, the clone carrying this TCR beta chain was seen many times. Its antigen is as yet unknown. The sample originates from a study of T cells after yellow fever vaccination. Study-wide findings and caveats: The secondary response was weaker but peaked faster, day 5 versus 15. Subsequent to the booster, the majority of primary-vaccination clones reappeared (roughly 95% CD4, 85% to 90% CD8).

Using its own MiXCR run on the 5' RACE reads, TCRdb lists one record per CDR3 protein. The sample lists about 550,000 distinct CDR3 sequences; 15% to 20% were seen once. The receptor's source is a man in his thirties or forties who received the YFV17D yellow fever vaccine. This specimen consisted of PBMCs, obtained 15 days after the yellow fever booster vaccination.

The CDR3 sequence: CASSPAGGRETQYF. DNA of the CDR3: TGTGCCAGCAGCCCGGCGGGAGGGAGGGAGACCCAGTACTTC. V usage is TRBV3-1 and J usage is TRBJ2-5; 9 bases match TRBD2. The germline gives CDR1 LGHDT, CDR2 YNNKEL (reference sequence). The CDR3 is made up of 14 amino acids. With 4 bases clipped from V and 5 bases from J, the junction kept 5 bases outside the gene matches.